Shown below are 12 T cell receptor beta chains from a single sample sequenced in a study of CXCR3-negative and CXCR3-positive naive CD8 T cells. UMI-tagged TRB cDNA libraries were built via 5' RACE. TCRdb reprocessed the 5' RACE reads; each CDR3 protein has one entry and no DNA is given. Its table records approximately 60,000 distinct CDR3 sequences. Sequencing input: memory CD8+ T cells from blood. Every receptor here comes from a human donor in good health. Some clones in this sample may be carry-over from other donors' samples.

V gene TRBV12-3 or TRBV12-4 combines with J gene TRBJ2-7. This CDR3 contains 13 residues. CDR3 loop: CASSFGLTYEQYF.

V and J are TRBV28 and TRBJ2-7; TCRdb reports TRBD1, a call that lacks DNA to check it against. Germline CDR1 reads MDHEN; CDR2 reads SYDVKM. The CDR3 contains 12 residues. The CDR3: CASCRGSYEQYF.

The chain is built from TRBV20-1 and TRBJ1-5; TCRdb's D gene call, TRBD1, goes unchecked for lack of DNA. Germline V gene lookup returns CDR1 DFQATT and CDR2 SNEGSKA (reference sequence). This CDR3 has 14 residues. The CDR3 reads CSAAPGQGHQPQHF.

The gene calls are TRBV28 and TRBJ1-2; TCRdb calls TRBD1, which cannot be checked without DNA. There are 13 residues in the CDR3. Germline V lookup: CDR1 MDHEN, CDR2 SYDVKM. CDR3 amino acids: CASSQGSGDGYTF.

The chain is built from TRBV6-2 or TRBV6-3 and TRBJ2-6; TCRdb picks TRBD1, but there is no DNA to check that call. CDR1 is MNHEY, CDR2 SVGEGT, per germline. CDR3 size: 17 residues. The CDR3 here is CASSYRGQNSGANVLTF.

The V and J genes are TRBV20-1 and TRBJ2-7; TCRdb selects TRBD1, and the lack of DNA leaves this call unchecked. The CDR3 has 14 amino acids. The germline CDR1 and CDR2 sequences are DFQATT and SNEGSKA (reference sequence). The CDR3 loop is CSARDRAYSYEQYF.

The V and J genes are TRBV7-9 and TRBJ2-3; TCRdb picks TRBD1, but there is no DNA to check that call. This CDR3 has 16 amino acids. Germline V gene lookup returns CDR1 SEHNR and CDR2 FQNEAQ (reference sequence). The CDR3 region is CASSVLAGQSTDTQYF.

The chain carries TRBV20-1 and TRBJ2-1. The CDR3 covers 13 residues. The V gene's germline CDR1 is DFQATT and CDR2 SNEGSKA (reference sequence). The CDR3 sequence: CSASTITYNEQFF.

The rearrangement uses TRBV5-1 and TRBJ2-7; the TCRdb call, TRBD2, lacks DNA for checking. CDR1 and CDR2 from the germline V gene are SGHRS and YFSETQ. The length of the CDR3 is 16 residues. The CDR3 is CASSIVPAGVGYEQYF.

This rearrangement joins TRBV7-9 to TRBJ1-1; the TRBD1 assignment by TCRdb is unverifiable without DNA. Per the germline V gene, CDR1 is SEHNR and CDR2 is FQNEAQ (reference sequence). The CDR3 contains 14 residues. The CDR3 reads CASSLGGAGTEAFF. The entire variable domain, with the rest obtained from reference TRBV7-9 and TRBJ1-1, is as follows: DTGVSQNPRHKITKRGQNVTFRCDPISEHNRLYWYRQTLGQGPEFLTYFQNEAQLEKSRLLSDRFSAERPKGSFSTLEIQRTEQGDSAMYLCASSLGGAGTEAFFGQGTRLTVV.

The chain couples TRBV5-1 to TRBJ2-5. The CDR3 runs to 17 residues. Germline CDR1 is SGHRS and CDR2 is YFSETQ. Here the CDR3 reads CASSLVPSLEVQETQYF.

The chain recombines TRBV2 with TRBJ2-1; TCRdb reports TRBD1, a call that lacks DNA to check it against. Germline V gene sequence: CDR1 SNHLY, CDR2 FYNNEI. The CDR3 runs 12 residues. The CDR3 spells CASSAVPNEQFF.